This entry lists 26 T cell receptor beta chains sequenced from one sample in a study of cytomegalovirus exposure and HLA in healthy donors. With 60 Vbeta and 13 Jbeta primers, the PCR was carried out. Produced via immunoSEQ multiplex PCR; TCRdb's table is partial and in-frame only. The sample lists some 200,000 clones, roughly a tenth occurring once. Sequenced: PBMCs. Every receptor here comes from a woman under 40 in good health and CMV-seropositive.

This clone turned up a few times. The chain employs TRBV18 and TRBJ1-1; 8 bases agree with TRBD1. CDR3 length: 15 amino acids. Germline values: CDR1 KGHSH, CDR2 LQKENI. V dropped 3 bases and J dropped 5; count of bases not matched to a gene: 8. CDR3 nucleotide sequence: TGTGCCAGCTCACCCTCAACAGGGGGGGGGACTGAAGCTTTCTTT. Translated, it gives CASSPSTGGGTEAFF.

This clone was observed a handful of times. The rearrangement links TRBV5-6 to TRBJ2-7; no clear D. The V gene lost 2 bases and the J gene lost 4 bases, with 4 bases spanning the gap. The germline gives CDR1 SGHDT, CDR2 YYEEEE. The CDR3 extends over 11 amino acids. The CDR3 bases are TGTGCCAGCAGCTTAGAGTACGAGCAGTACTTC. This codes for CASSLEYEQYF. Together with reference TRBV5-6 and TRBJ2-7, the CDR3 gives the full variable domain: DAGVTQSPTHLIKTRGQQVTLRCSPKSGHDTVSWYQQALGQGPQFIFQYYEEEERQRGNFPDRFSGHQFPNYSSELNVNALLLGDSALYLCASSLEYEQYFGPGTRLTVT.

V and J are TRBV6-6 and TRBJ1-5; D is undetermined. Germline V CDR1 and CDR2: MNHNY, SVGAGI (reference sequence). Trimming left V 7 bases short and J 6 bases short, with 19 bases between. The CDR3 consists of 15 residues. CDR3 DNA sequence: TGTGCCAGCACCTATTTTGGAGGGAGCGGTCAGCCCCAGCATTTT. Residues: CASTYFGGSGQPQHF.

Only a few counts were recorded for this clone. V usage is TRBV10-1 and J usage is TRBJ1-1; no reliable D call. Germline V lookup: CDR1 WNHNN, CDR2 SYGVQD (reference sequence). V was shortened by 8 bases and J by 6 bases, with 13 bases between the two germline ends. This CDR3 contains 12 residues. The CDR3 loop reads CASSSPNAEAFF. In DNA form, the CDR3 reads TGCGCCAGCTCAAGCCCTAACGCTGAAGCTTTCTTT.

V gene TRBV4-1 combines with J gene TRBJ2-7, with 10 bases lining up with TRBD2. The germline V gene encodes CDR1 MGHRA and CDR2 YSYEKL. The CDR3 runs 17 residues. The V gene end was trimmed by 4 bases and the J gene end by 5 bases; junction bases not matched to a gene: 14. The CDR3 region has the DNA TGCGCCAGCAGCCCAATGTACCTTTCGACTAGCGGGCACGAGCAGTACTTC. Residues: CASSPMYLSTSGHEQYF.

The chain has TRBV30 and TRBJ1-4, with D possibly matching TRBD1 (6 bases). CDR1 and CDR2 from the germline V gene are GTSNPN and SVGIG (reference sequence). The V gene lost 3 bases and the J gene lost 8 bases, with 16 bases spanning the gap. This CDR3 is 14 amino acids long. CDR3 coding DNA: TGTGCCTGGAGCGGAGGCCGCAGGGGAGAAAAACTGTTTTTT. Translation: CAWSGGRRGEKLFF.

J is TRBJ2-7 and V is TRBV9; D might be TRBD2 (5 bases). Germline V lookup: CDR1 SGDLS, CDR2 YYNGEE. V dropped 1 base and J dropped 3 bases, with 11 bases sitting between them. The CDR3 has 14 residues. This CDR3 reads CASSVRTGNYEQYF. The CDR3, as DNA: TGTGCCAGCAGCGTACGGACTGGAAACTACGAGCAGTACTTC.

The CDR3 sequence is CASSGDRRGTQYF. DNA for the CDR3: TGCGCCAGCAGTGGGGACAGACGGGGGACCCAGTACTTC. This sequence joins TRBV10-1 and TRBJ2-5, with 7 positions matching TRBD1. CDR3 size: 13 residues. CDR1 is WNHNN and CDR2 is SYGVQD in the germline V gene (reference sequence). The V and J ends lost 4 bases and 7 bases, in that order; junction bases with no gene match: 6.

V and J are TRBV12-5 and TRBJ1-4; D perhaps matches TRBD1 (6 bases). This CDR3 is 17 amino acids long. The V gene lost 5 bases and the J gene lost 0 bases, with 16 bases spanning the gap. CDR1 and CDR2 from the germline V gene are LGHNT and FRNRAP. Here the CDR3 reads CASGVTGSQATNEKLFF. CDR3 sequence (DNA): TGTGCTAGTGGTGTAACAGGGTCTCAGGCAACTAATGAAAAACTGTTTTTT.

The chain combines TRBV6-1 with TRBJ1-1; D is unresolved. The CDR3 is 12 residues long. V was clipped by 6 bases and J by 5 bases, with 10 bases between them. Germline V gene lookup returns CDR1 MNHNS and CDR2 SASEGT. CDR3 sequence: CASSLRGTEAFF. The CDR3 DNA reads as TGTGCCAGCAGCCTTCGAGGGACTGAAGCTTTCTTT.

Only a few counts were recorded for this clone. V usage is TRBV5-4 and J usage is TRBJ1-1, with TRBD1 as a possible D gene (6 bases). Germline V CDR1 and CDR2: SGHNT, YYREEE (reference sequence). V was shortened by 4 bases and J by 2 bases, with 15 bases between the two germline ends. This CDR3 spans 15 amino acids. CDR3 residues: CASSPVIGGNTEAFF. The CDR3 bases are TGTGCCAGCAGCCCCGTCATAGGGGGTAACACTGAAGCTTTCTTT.

This chain links TRBV25-1 with TRBJ1-6; 9 bases are shared with TRBD1. V shed 6 bases, J shed 5 bases, and the junction held 11 bases outside the gene matches. The length of the CDR3 is 17 residues. Germline-derived CDR1 and CDR2 are MGHDK and SYGVNS. In nucleotides, the CDR3 is TGTGCCAGCAGGGAACCACAGGGGGCTCTCAATAATTCACCCCTCCACTTT. Residues: CASREPQGALNNSPLHF.

This clone was seen only a few times. The same CDR3 is also encoded by other DNA sequences in this sample. The chain is built from TRBV6-5 and TRBJ2-7, with a possible D match to TRBD2 (6 bases). V lost 0 bases to trimming and J lost 7 bases, with 7 bases between them. The germline V gene encodes CDR1 MNHEY and CDR2 SVGAGI. The CDR3 length is 12 residues. The CDR3 sequence is CASSYSAGEQYF. In nucleotides, the CDR3 is TGTGCCAGCAGTTACTCGGCGGGGGAGCAGTACTTC.

This chain uses TRBV6-4 with TRBJ2-3, with D tentatively TRBD2 (5 bases). CDR3 length: 15 amino acids. V was cut by 3 bases and J by 4 bases, with 14 bases left in between. The germline gives CDR1 MRHNA, CDR2 SNTAGT. The CDR3: CASSEESRGADTQYF. The CDR3 DNA is TGTGCCAGCAGTGAGGAATCCCGGGGAGCAGATACGCAGTATTTT.

V usage is TRBV7-9 and J usage is TRBJ1-3; D gene ambiguous. The ends were cut back, 3 bases at V and 0 bases at J, with 9 bases in the middle. The germline V gene encodes CDR1 SEHNR and CDR2 FQNEAQ (reference sequence). This CDR3 has 15 residues. DNA for the CDR3: TGTGCCAGCAGCTTTCTAGAAAGCTCTGGAAACACCATATATTTT. Its protein product is CASSFLESSGNTIYF.

In this sample, this clone turned up a few times. This chain links TRBV6-5 with TRBJ1-2; tentatively, D is TRBD1 (6 bases). The CDR3 spans 16 residues. Trimming removed 3 bases from V and 6 bases from J, with 20 bases in between. Germline CDR1 and CDR2: MNHEY and SVGAGI. DNA of the CDR3: TGTGCCAGCAGTTATACCCACAACGCAGGGGAAGATGGCTACACCTTC. Translated: CASSYTHNAGEDGYTF.

This clone was found a few times. The V call is TRBV5-4, the J call TRBJ2-3; a weak D match, TRBD2 (6 bases). Germline lookup yields CDR1 SGHNT and CDR2 YYREEE (reference sequence). CDR3 length equals 20 residues. Between the trimmed V and J ends, which lost 1 base and 5 bases, there was a span of 29 bases. The chain's CDR3 is CASSLPTGVFKNDLRDTQYF. The CDR3 DNA reads as TGTGCCAGCAGCTTGCCAACGGGGGTGTTTAAGAACGATTTAAGAGATACGCAGTATTTT.

This clone was seen a few times. J is TRBJ2-6 and V is TRBV7-9; D ambiguous. The CDR3 is made up of 15 amino acids. V was clipped by 5 bases and J by 0 bases, with 8 bases between them. Per germline, CDR1 SEHNR and CDR2 FQNEAQ (reference sequence). The CDR3 spells CASSETSSGANVLTF. As DNA, the CDR3 is TGTGCCAGCAGCGAAACAAGCTCTGGGGCCAACGTCCTGACTTTC. Variable domain in full (rest from reference TRBV7-9 and TRBJ2-6): DTGVSQNPRHKITKRGQNVTFRCDPISEHNRLYWYRQTLGQGPEFLTYFQNEAQLEKSRLLSDRFSAERPKGSFSTLEIQRTEQGDSAMYLCASSETSSGANVLTFGAGSRLTVL.

V gene TRBV9 combines with J gene TRBJ2-5, with a possible D match to TRBD2 (5 bases). V lost 1 base to trimming and J lost 1 base, with 5 bases between them. The CDR3 extends over 13 amino acids. CDR1 and CDR2 (germline): SGDLS, YYNGEE. In nucleotides, the CDR3 is TGTGCCAGCAGCGTACTAGCCCAAGAGACCCAGTACTTC. This sequence encodes CASSVLAQETQYF. The whole variable domain, remainder taken from reference TRBV9 and TRBJ2-5, is DSGVTQTPKHLITATGQRVTLRCSPRSGDLSVYWYQQSLDQGLQFLIQYYNGEERAKGNILERFSAQQFPDLHSELNLSSLELGDSALYFCASSVLAQETQYFGPGTRLLVL.

The rearrangement uses TRBV27 and TRBJ2-2; TRBD2 agrees at 11 bases. J lost 4 bases, V lost 5 bases, and 30 bases had no gene match. There are 24 residues in the CDR3. From germline, CDR1 is MNHEY and CDR2 SMNVEV (reference sequence). DNA for the CDR3: TGTGCCAGCAGTCCGCCCTCCGGGACTAGCGGAGGCGTAGAGGGTCTCGGGGGCACCGGGGAGCTGTTTTTT. Its translation: CASSPPSGTSGGVEGLGGTGELFF.

In this sample, this clone turned up a few times. This chain joins TRBV6-1 and TRBJ1-2, with 7 bases fitting TRBD1. The CDR3 consists of 13 residues. The V and J ends lost 6 bases and 4 bases, in that order; junction bases with no gene match: 5. Germline CDR1 MNHNS, CDR2 SASEGT. Here the CDR3 DNA reads TGTGCCAGCAGGACAGGGCCGGTCTATGGCTACACCTTC. Its protein product is CASRTGPVYGYTF.

The chain couples TRBV21-1 to TRBJ2-1; TRBD2 is the table's D call and was not checked against the DNA. TRBV21-1 is reported as a pseudogene. This CDR3 is 15 amino acids long. CDR3 region: CASSLHSGRAIEQFF. The CDR3 DNA sequence: TGTGCCAGCAGCCTCCATAGCGGGAGGGCCATTGAGCAGTTCTTC.

This clone came up a few times. The V call is TRBV5-1, the J call TRBJ2-7, with 12 nucleotides matching TRBD2. CDR3 length: 15 residues. The V segment lost 1 base and the J segment 7 bases; nucleotides outside the gene matches: 6. The germline gives CDR1 SGHRS, CDR2 YFSETQ. CDR3 sequence reads: CASSLSTSGSREQYF. CDR3 DNA: TGCGCCAGCAGCTTGTCGACTAGCGGGAGTCGGGAGCAGTACTTC.

The V and J genes are TRBV5-1 and TRBJ2-5, with D perhaps TRBD2 (6 bases). V was shortened by 5 bases and J by 5 bases, with 10 bases between the two germline ends. This CDR3 comprises 12 residues. Germline CDR1 SGHRS, CDR2 YFSETQ. Written as DNA, the CDR3 is TGCGCCAGCAGGGAGGGAGAGGAGACCCAGTACTTC. It codes for CASREGEETQYF.

This clone was seen a handful of times. V and J are TRBV2 and TRBJ1-2; D call uncertain. This CDR3 has 14 amino acids. V was clipped by 4 bases and J by 2 bases, with 11 bases between them. Germline V lookup: CDR1 SNHLY, CDR2 FYNNEI. CDR3 residues: CASSVQNANYGYTF. The DNA of the CDR3 is TGTGCCAGCAGTGTACAGAACGCAAACTATGGCTACACCTTC.

This clone was seen only a few times. The V and J genes are TRBV9 and TRBJ2-5, with 9 positions matching TRBD2. In germline, CDR1 is SGDLS, CDR2 YYNGEE. Unmatched junction bases numbered 5, after V lost 4 bases and J lost 4 bases. The CDR3 extends over 14 amino acids. CDR3 DNA: TGTGCCAGCAGCCCAATAGCGGGAGCAGAGACCCAGTACTTC. Protein sequence: CASSPIAGAETQYF. Variable domain in full (rest from reference TRBV9 and TRBJ2-5): DSGVTQTPKHLITATGQRVTLRCSPRSGDLSVYWYQQSLDQGLQFLIQYYNGEERAKGNILERFSAQQFPDLHSELNLSSLELGDSALYFCASSPIAGAETQYFGPGTRLLVL.